This entry lists 6 T cell receptor beta chains sequenced from one sample in a study of T cell responses to AZD1222 COVID-19 vaccine. TCRdb's table, derived via immunoSEQ multiplex PCR, lists solely in-frame clones and lacks some. This repertoire shows about 180,000 clones, around 89% found once; its top ten account for 25% to 30%. Material: peripheral blood, obtained 28 days after the second AZD1222 dose. These receptors all come from an adult who received the AZD1222 COVID-19 vaccine.

The rearrangement joins TRBV12-3 or TRBV12-4 to TRBJ1-2; D might be TRBD1 (5 bases). This CDR3 has 11 residues. V was shortened by 6 bases and J by 7 bases, with 9 bases between the two germline ends. The CDR3 spells CASSRTPGYTF. Here the CDR3 DNA reads TGTGCCAGCAGCCGGACACCTGGCTACACCTTC.

The gene calls are TRBV11-1 and TRBJ2-1; the D gene is possibly TRBD2 (6 bases). CDR3 size: 15 residues. Per germline, CDR1 SGHAT and CDR2 FQDESV (reference sequence). The V gene lost 5 bases and the J gene lost 3 bases, with 14 bases spanning the gap. CDR3: CASSPLAGNYNEQFF. The CDR3 DNA reads as TGTGCCAGCAGCCCTCTGGCGGGAAACTACAATGAGCAGTTCTTC.

This clone was recorded only once. V is TRBV4-1 and J is TRBJ2-7, with TRBD2 matching over 7 bases. This CDR3 comprises 17 residues. The V gene's germline CDR1 is MGHRA and CDR2 YSYEKL. J lost 0 bases, V lost 1 base, and 9 bases had no gene match. The CDR3 DNA follows: TGCGCCAGCAGCCAAGTGATCCCGGGGGGACTCTCCTACGAGCAGTACTTC. Translated, it gives CASSQVIPGGLSYEQYF.

J is TRBJ2-1 and V is TRBV2, with D possibly being TRBD1 (5 bases). V gave up 5 bases and J gave up 6 bases, with 14 bases separating them. This CDR3 is 14 amino acids long. The germline gives CDR1 SNHLY, CDR2 FYNNEI. CDR3 DNA: TGTGCCAGCAGTTACCAGGGTCCGTCCAATGAGCAGTTCTTC. This encodes CASSYQGPSNEQFF.

The V call is TRBV9, the J call TRBJ1-1; 7 nucleotides agree with TRBD1. CDR1 and CDR2 from the germline V gene are SGDLS and YYNGEE. Trimming removed 4 bases from V and 11 bases from J; junction bases left unmatched: 17. This CDR3 region has 15 residues. This CDR3 reads CASSSTGDIPLGAFF. The CDR3, as DNA: TGTGCCAGCAGCTCAACAGGGGACATCCCCCTTGGGGCTTTCTTT.

The chain joins TRBV27 to TRBJ1-4; no definite D call. The CDR3 extends over 15 amino acids. Trimming took off 5 bases at V and 0 bases at J, with 10 bases between the two ends. The germline gives CDR1 MNHEY, CDR2 SMNVEV (reference sequence). CDR3 in amino acids: CASSPSAATNEKLFF. CDR3 bases: TGTGCCAGCAGTCCTAGTGCGGCAACTAATGAAAAACTGTTTTTT.